Presented here are 18 T cell receptor beta chains from one specimen sequenced in a study of human thymus T cells. Assay used: immunoSEQ multiplex PCR; TCRdb lists only in-frame clones, some missing. The sample lists 45,000 to 50,000 clones; 95% were seen once. The sequencing input was blood. The source is a girl under two years old with a congenital heart defect but otherwise immunologically healthy.

The chain couples TRBV28 to TRBJ1-1; D ambiguous. CDR1 is MDHEN, CDR2 SYDVKM, per germline. This CDR3 spans 15 amino acids. The V end was cut by 5 bases, the J end by 0 bases, with 13 bases between. DNA for the CDR3: TGTGCCAGCAGTGGGAGGGTCCGCATGAACACTGAAGCTTTCTTT. It yields the protein CASSGRVRMNTEAFF.

The chain couples TRBV5-1 to TRBJ2-5; the match to TRBD2 covers 10 bases. Trimming at V came to 1 base and at J to 5 bases, leaving 5 bases not matched to a gene. The CDR3 covers 15 residues. Germline assignment: CDR1 SGHRS and CDR2 YFSETQ. This chain's CDR3 is CASSLFTSGKETQYF. DNA of the CDR3: TGCGCCAGCAGCTTGTTTACTAGCGGGAAGGAGACCCAGTACTTC.

The chain employs TRBV30 and TRBJ1-4; D call uncertain. CDR1 and CDR2 from the germline V gene are GTSNPN and SVGIG (reference sequence). The CDR3 covers 14 residues. Deletions cut 4 bases from V and 3 bases from J, with 12 bases between. CDR3 coding DNA: TGTGCCTGGAATCTTGGGCAGCCTAATGAAAAACTGTTTTTT. Protein sequence: CAWNLGQPNEKLFF.

This chain links TRBV19 with TRBJ1-2; D may be TRBD1 (6 bases). With 5 bases removed from V and 4 bases from J, the gap between germline ends came to 20 bases. CDR1 and CDR2 (germline): LNHDA, SQIVND (reference sequence). The CDR3 loop spans 16 amino acids. CDR3 protein: CASSPGQGGLGYGYTF. The CDR3 DNA sequence: TGTGCCAGTAGTCCGGGACAAGGGGGATTGGGCTATGGCTACACCTTC.

Details on this clone: The limits of the CDR3 on the DNA are not certain, so only TCRdb's listed CDR3 is given. V is TRBV19 and J is TRBJ2-3; TRBD2, the D gene given by the table, was not confirmed from the DNA. The CDR3 adds up to 14 amino acids, both ends counted. Germline CDR1 reads LNHDA; CDR2 reads SQIVND (reference sequence). The CDR3 here is CASTSGGLTDTQYF.

The CDR3 bases are TGTGCCAGCAGTTTCGGGACAGGGTACAACGAGCAGTACTTC. It is translated as CASSFGTGYNEQYF. The chain links TRBV27 to TRBJ2-7; TRBD1 matches at 9 bases. There are 14 residues in the CDR3. V lost 3 bases to trimming and J lost 5 bases; unmatched junction nucleotides: 5. Germline V gives CDR1 MNHEY, CDR2 SMNVEV (reference sequence).

The V call is TRBV5-4, the J call TRBJ2-5, with TRBD1 matching over 7 bases. CDR1 is SGHNT and CDR2 is YYREEE in the germline V gene (reference sequence). There are 11 residues in the CDR3. This CDR3 reads CAEGARETQYF. The CDR3, as DNA: TGTGCTGAGGGGGCGAGGGAGACCCAGTACTTC.

The rearrangement uses TRBV4-1 and TRBJ2-3; D remains unclear. Looked up from germline, CDR1 is MGHRA and CDR2 is YSYEKL. This CDR3 comprises 16 residues. V was trimmed by 3 bases and J by 0 bases, leaving 13 bases between them. DNA for the CDR3: TGCGCCAGCAGCCAGGCCCCAGCGCTTAGCACAGATACGCAGTATTTT. Its protein product is CASSQAPALSTDTQYF.

The chain uses TRBV20-1 and TRBJ2-7; D not certain. CDR1 DFQATT and CDR2 SNEGSKA come from the germline V gene (reference sequence). The CDR3 has 11 amino acids. V dropped 6 bases and J dropped 1 base, with 7 bases sitting between them. The CDR3: CSAEKSYEQYF. In DNA, the CDR3 is TGCAGTGCAGAGAAATCCTACGAGCAGTACTTC.

The chain carries TRBV29-1 and TRBJ1-4; unclear D gene. Trimming took 8 bases from V and 7 from J, leaving 11 bases between them. The CDR3 is made up of 11 amino acids. The V gene's germline CDR1 is SQVTM and CDR2 ANQGSEA. The CDR3 loop reads CSSMVAEKLFF. CDR3 DNA: TGCAGCAGCATGGTGGCTGAAAAACTGTTTTTT.

The chain joins TRBV6-1 to TRBJ1-5; D ambiguous. Germline values: CDR1 MNHNS, CDR2 SASEGT. The CDR3 consists of 15 residues. The V gene lost 0 bases and the J gene lost 3 bases, with 9 bases spanning the gap. CDR3 in amino acids: CASSEALRINQPQHF. As DNA, the CDR3 is TGTGCCAGCAGTGAAGCGCTTCGGATCAATCAGCCCCAGCATTTT.

The chain couples TRBV5-1 to TRBJ1-2; the D is unclear. V was pared by 5 bases and J by 4 bases, with 15 bases between. CDR3 size: 14 residues. Germline lookup yields CDR1 SGHRS and CDR2 YFSETQ. The CDR3 region has the DNA TGCGCCAGCAGAGACACCAAAGGTCCCTATGGCTACACCTTC. This gives the protein CASRDTKGPYGYTF.

This clone was recorded a few times. The chain has TRBV10-1 and TRBJ1-2; the match to TRBD1 covers 8 bases. V shed 3 bases, J shed 5 bases, and the junction held 2 bases outside the gene matches. The length of the CDR3 is 13 residues. The germline V gene encodes CDR1 WNHNN and CDR2 SYGVQD (reference sequence). CDR3 in amino acids: CASSEYRGYGYTF. The CDR3 nucleotides read TGCGCCAGCAGTGAATACAGGGGGTATGGCTACACCTTC.

The rearrangement uses TRBV19 and TRBJ2-6, with a possible D match to TRBD2 (5 bases). This CDR3 comprises 15 residues. V lost 3 bases and J 0 bases, leaving 6 bases between the germline ends. CDR1 is LNHDA and CDR2 is SQIVND in the germline V gene (reference sequence). The CDR3 region is CASSIGNSGANVLTF. CDR3 nucleotides: TGTGCCAGTAGTATCGGGAACTCTGGGGCCAACGTCCTGACTTTC.

V is TRBV5-8 and J is TRBJ2-1; 7 nucleotides match TRBD2. The V and J ends lost 2 bases and 0 bases, in that order; junction bases with no gene match: 2. CDR3 length: 15 amino acids. Germline V gene sequence: CDR1 SGHTS, CDR2 YDEGEE. As DNA, the CDR3 is TGTGCCAGCAGCTTTGGCGGGAGCTCCTACAATGAGCAGTTCTTC. Protein: CASSFGGSSYNEQFF.

The chain carries TRBV28 and TRBJ1-4, with TRBD1 matching over 8 bases. With V trimmed by 3 bases and J by 3 bases, 3 bases remained unmatched. Germline V gene lookup returns CDR1 MDHEN and CDR2 SYDVKM. The CDR3 runs 15 residues. The CDR3 sequence: CASSFGQGANEKLFF. The CDR3 nucleotides read TGTGCCAGCAGTTTCGGACAGGGAGCTAATGAAAAACTGTTTTTT.

The chain recombines TRBV19 with TRBJ2-3; D is perhaps TRBD1 (6 bases). The CDR3 contains 13 residues. Trimming took off 8 bases at V and 0 bases at J, with 9 bases between the two ends. Germline V gives CDR1 LNHDA, CDR2 SQIVND (reference sequence). DNA for the CDR3: TGTGCCAGTGAGGACAGAAGCACAGATACGCAGTATTTT. It is translated as CASEDRSTDTQYF. Full variable domain (missing parts from reference TRBV19 and TRBJ2-3): DGGITQSPKYLFRKEGQNVTLSCEQNLNHDAMYWYRQDPGQGLRLIYYSQIVNDFQKGDIAEGYSVSREKKESFPLTVTSAQKNPTAFYLCASEDRSTDTQYFGPGTRLTVL.

The chain couples TRBV5-1 to TRBJ1-4; the match to TRBD1 covers 7 bases. Germline lookup yields CDR1 SGHRS and CDR2 YFSETQ. V gave up 4 bases and J gave up 3 bases; unmatched junction bases: 3. The CDR3 runs 14 residues. CDR3 nucleotides: TGCGCCAGCAGCCGGGACAGCCCTAATGAAAAACTGTTTTTT. Residues: CASSRDSPNEKLFF.